This TCR beta chain was sequenced for a study of blood T cell repertoires in COVID-19. The overall study: Acute-phase and convalescent COVID-19 samples originated in the United States, Italy and Spain.

In the authors' workflow: How many nucleated cells were present was estimated from reference gene primer amplification. Libraries were prepared by immunoSEQ multiplex PCR; TCRdb keeps only in-frame clonotypes and omits some of them. From that table come the V and J calls and clone size; the DNA was used to work out D and trimming. The sample has fewer than 350,000 clones; roughly nine tenths are singletons. Germline V CDR1 and CDR2: SGHRS, YFSETQ. J was trimmed by 5 bases and V by 4 bases; bases with no gene match: 5. The CDR3 covers 13 residues. Enrolment of Seattle patients took place during active infection, and they were followed longitudinally. The sample holds a few counts of this clone.

The sequencing input was peripheral blood. V and J are TRBV5-1 and TRBJ2-7, with 8 nucleotides matching TRBD2. The sequence came from a woman aged 25 to 39 with COVID-19, enrolled during active disease. CDR3 coding DNA: TGCGCCAGCAGCCCGGGACTAGGGGACGAGCAGTACTTC. It specifies CASSPGLGDEQYF.